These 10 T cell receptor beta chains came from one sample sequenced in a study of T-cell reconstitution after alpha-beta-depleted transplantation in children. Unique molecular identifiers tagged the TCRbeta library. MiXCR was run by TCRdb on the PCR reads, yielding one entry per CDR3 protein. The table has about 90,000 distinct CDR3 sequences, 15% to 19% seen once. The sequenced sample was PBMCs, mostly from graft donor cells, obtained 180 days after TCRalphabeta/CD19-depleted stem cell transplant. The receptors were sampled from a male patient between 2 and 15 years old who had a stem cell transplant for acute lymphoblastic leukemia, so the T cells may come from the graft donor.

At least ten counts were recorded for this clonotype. This chain's CDR3 is CASSRQGSYEQYF. CDR3 sequence (DNA): TGCGCCAGCAGCAGACAGGGCTCCTACGAGCAGTACTTC. The V and J genes are TRBV10-2 and TRBJ2-7; TRBD1 agrees at 7 bases. V was pared by 6 bases and J by 0 bases, with 2 bases of the junction left unmatched. The germline V gene encodes CDR1 WSHSY and CDR2 SAAADI. The length of the CDR3 is 13 residues.

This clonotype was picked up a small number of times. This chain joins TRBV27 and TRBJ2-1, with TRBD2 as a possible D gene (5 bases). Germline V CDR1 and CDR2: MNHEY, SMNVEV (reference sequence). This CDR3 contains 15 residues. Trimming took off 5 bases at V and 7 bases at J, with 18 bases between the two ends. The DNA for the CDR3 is TGTGCCAGCAGTGAGAGACGGGGTACGATAAATGAGCAGTTCTTC. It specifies CASSERRGTINEQFF.

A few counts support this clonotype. CDR3 in amino acids: CATSDNPTESNSPLHF. The CDR3 DNA is TGTGCCACCAGTGATAACCCGACAGAATCTAATTCACCCCTCCACTTT. The V call is TRBV24-1, the J call TRBJ1-6; D may be TRBD1 (5 bases). Deletions cut 3 bases from V and 6 bases from J, with 14 bases between. The CDR3 is made up of 16 amino acids. Germline V lookup: CDR1 KGHDR, CDR2 SFDVKD.

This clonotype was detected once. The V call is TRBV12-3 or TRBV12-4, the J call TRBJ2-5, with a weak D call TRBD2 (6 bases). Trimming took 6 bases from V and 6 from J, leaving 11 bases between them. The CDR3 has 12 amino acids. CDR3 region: CASRDGRQTQYF. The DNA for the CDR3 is TGTGCCAGCAGGGACGGGAGACAGACCCAGTACTTC.

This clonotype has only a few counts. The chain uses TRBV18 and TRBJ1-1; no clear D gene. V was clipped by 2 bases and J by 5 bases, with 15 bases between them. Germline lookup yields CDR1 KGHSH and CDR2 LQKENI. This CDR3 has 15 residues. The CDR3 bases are TGTGCCAGCTCACCATTTGCAGGACGCGGTACTGAAGCTTTCTTT. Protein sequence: CASSPFAGRGTEAFF.

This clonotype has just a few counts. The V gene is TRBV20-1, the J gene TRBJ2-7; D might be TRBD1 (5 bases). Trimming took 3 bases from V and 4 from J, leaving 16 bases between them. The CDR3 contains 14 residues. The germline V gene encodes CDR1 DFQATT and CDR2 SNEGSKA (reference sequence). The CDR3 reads CSARIWQGRYEQYF. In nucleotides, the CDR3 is TGCAGTGCTAGGATTTGGCAGGGTCGATACGAGCAGTACTTC.

The CDR3 reads CASSSDRPQETQYF. CDR3 in DNA: TGCGCCAGCAGTAGCGACAGGCCCCAAGAGACCCAGTACTTC. The chain is built from TRBV23-1 and TRBJ2-5; D is possibly TRBD1 (6 bases). TRBV23-1 is recorded as an ORF, its role being uncertain. The V and J ends lost 5 bases and 1 base respectively, with 11 bases between them. There are 14 residues in the CDR3.

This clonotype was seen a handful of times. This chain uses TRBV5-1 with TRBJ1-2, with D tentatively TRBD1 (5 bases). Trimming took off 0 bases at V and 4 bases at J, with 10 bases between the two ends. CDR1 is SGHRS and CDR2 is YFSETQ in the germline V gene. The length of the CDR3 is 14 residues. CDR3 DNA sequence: TGCGCCAGCAGCTTGGGCCGAGGGGCCTATGGCTACACCTTC. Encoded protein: CASSLGRGAYGYTF.

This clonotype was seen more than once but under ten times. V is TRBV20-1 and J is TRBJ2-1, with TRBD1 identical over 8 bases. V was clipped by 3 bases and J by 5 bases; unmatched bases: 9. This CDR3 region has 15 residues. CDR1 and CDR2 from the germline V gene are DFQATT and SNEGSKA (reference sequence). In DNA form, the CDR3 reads TGCAGTGCTAGTTACCGGACAGGGATAAACAATGAGCAGTTCTTC. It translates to CSASYRTGINNEQFF.

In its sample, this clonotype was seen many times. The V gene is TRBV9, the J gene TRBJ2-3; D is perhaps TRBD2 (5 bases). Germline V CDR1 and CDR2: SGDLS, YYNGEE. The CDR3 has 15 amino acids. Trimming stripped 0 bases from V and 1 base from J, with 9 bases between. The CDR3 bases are TGTGCCAGCAGCGTAGCGGTTAGCGGCACAGATACGCAGTATTTT. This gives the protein CASSVAVSGTDTQYF.